This T cell receptor beta chain was identified in a study of Ad26.COV2.S vaccination and SARS-CoV-2 variants. Across the study: Donor participated within the Ad26.COV2.S arm of the COV1001 trial. Study-wide results and caveats: Vaccine and placebo recipients had comparable breadth of non-spike TCRs.

In regard to this clone: Its cognate antigen is unknown.

Sequencing was performed with immunoSEQ multiplex PCR; in TCRdb, only in-frame clones are kept and a portion is missing. The sample has 400,000 to 450,000 clones; around 92% are singletons. Trimming took 0 bases from V and 3 from J, leaving 18 bases between them. Germline CDR1 is WSHSY and CDR2 is SAAADI. The CDR3 is 18 amino acids. The treatment: roughly 20 received Ad26.COV2.S at low or high dose, single or two shots; about 5 received placebo; per-sample allocation not given. Sampling was performed 63 days after the first vaccine or placebo injection. This chain links TRBV10-2 with TRBJ1-5; no clear D gene. This specimen was peripheral blood, taken in a trial of Ad26.COV2.S vaccine versus placebo. The sequence derives from a person between 18 and 59 years old who received the Ad26.COV2.S COVID-19 vaccine or a placebo. CDR3 sequence: CASSESPPGPLFNQPQHF. The CDR3 DNA reads as TGCGCCAGCAGTGAGTCACCTCCGGGTCCTCTCTTCAATCAGCCCCAGCATTTT.